Presented here are 11 T cell receptor beta chains from one specimen sequenced in a study of memory CD4+ T cells and cytomegalovirus serostatus (dated by TCRdb to about 2019). The library was built by means of the immunoSEQ multiplex PCR assay. This immuneACCESS table, as held by TCRdb, lists in-frame sequences with V and J called but not all clones. Of the missing ones, under half trace to an unresolved V gene in checked studies; the others have no known cause. The sample table contains 45,000 to 50,000 clones; only one count was recorded for 60% to 85% of them. Clones ranked in the top ten supply just over 0.6% of the sample. Single viable CD3+CD4+CD8-CD45RO+ cells were sorted as memory CD4+ T cells on a FACSAria II. Sequenced: memory CD4+ T cells from blood. Receptor source: an adult in good health and CMV-seronegative.

The chain combines TRBV9 with TRBJ2-5; the match to TRBD1 covers 10 bases. CDR1 SGDLS and CDR2 YYNGEE come from the germline V gene. Trimming removed 2 bases from V and 5 bases from J; junction bases left unmatched: 9. The CDR3 loop spans 16 amino acids. The chain's CDR3 is CASSVGTGVSSETQYF. The CDR3 DNA reads TGTGCCAGCAGCGTGGGGACAGGGGTTTCGTCGGAGACCCAGTACTTC.

V gene TRBV2 combines with J gene TRBJ2-2; TRBD1 matches at 8 bases. The CDR3 spans 17 residues. The V and J ends lost 6 bases and 7 bases, in that order; junction bases with no gene match: 16. The V gene's germline CDR1 is SNHLY and CDR2 FYNNEI. The DNA of the CDR3 is TGTGCCAGCAGCCAATTACCCCCCAGGGGGCAAGGCGGGGAGCTGTTTTTT. Amino acid sequence: CASSQLPPRGQGGELFF.

This sequence joins TRBV5-4 and TRBJ1-5; 7 bases match TRBD1. The germline gives CDR1 SGHNT, CDR2 YYREEE (reference sequence). The V gene end was trimmed by 0 bases and the J gene end by 5 bases; junction bases not matched to a gene: 5. The CDR3 spans 15 residues. The CDR3 here is CASSLAGTVDQPQHF. CDR3 nucleotide sequence: TGTGCCAGCAGCTTGGCGGGGACAGTGGATCAGCCCCAGCATTTT.

The chain carries TRBV9 and TRBJ2-2; 9 bases map to TRBD2. The CDR3 length is 14 residues. The ends lost 1 base at V and 5 bases at J; junction bases unmatched: 0. From germline, CDR1 is SGDLS and CDR2 YYNGEE. The CDR3 reads CASSVLAGTGELFF. CDR3 nucleotide sequence: TGTGCCAGCAGCGTACTAGCGGGGACCGGGGAGCTGTTTTTT.

The gene calls are TRBV30 and TRBJ2-7; D is unresolved. The CDR3 loop spans 16 amino acids. Germline V gene data show CDR1 as GTSNPN and CDR2 as SVGIG (reference sequence). The V end lost 4 bases, the J end lost 4 bases, and 23 bases lay between the germline ends. The CDR3 loop reads CAWTRSLRAVGYEQYF. Here the CDR3 DNA reads TGTGCCTGGACCAGGAGTCTCCGGGCCGTCGGGTACGAGCAGTACTTC.

The genes are TRBV2 and TRBJ1-5; 7 positions match TRBD1. V lost 7 bases to trimming and J lost 5 bases; unmatched junction nucleotides: 17. The CDR3 length is 17 residues. The germline gives CDR1 SNHLY, CDR2 FYNNEI. The CDR3 protein is CASTLRGQGRTDQPQHF. CDR3 nucleotide sequence: TGTGCCAGCACCCTAAGGGGGCAGGGCCGAACGGATCAGCCCCAGCATTTT.

The gene calls are TRBV5-6 and TRBJ2-5; TRBD2 matches 7 bases. With 0 bases clipped from V and 5 bases from J, the junction kept 10 bases outside the gene matches. This CDR3 has 16 amino acids. The germline gives CDR1 SGHDT, CDR2 YYEEEE. The CDR3 DNA follows: TGTGCCAGCAGCTTGGTAAGCGCGGGGGAATCGGAGACCCAGTACTTC. It encodes CASSLVSAGESETQYF.

The chain joins TRBV9 to TRBJ2-1, with 9 bases lining up with TRBD2. Germline V gene sequence: CDR1 SGDLS, CDR2 YYNGEE. V gave up 3 bases and J gave up 15 bases; unmatched junction bases: 13. CDR3 length equals 14 residues. The CDR3 sequence: CASSAGGGALVPFF. DNA of the CDR3: TGTGCCAGCAGCGCCGGCGGGGGGGCCTTGGTTCCGTTCTTC. The variable domain in full, with the rest retrieved from reference TRBV9 and TRBJ2-1, is DSGVTQTPKHLITATGQRVTLRCSPRSGDLSVYWYQQSLDQGLQFLIQYYNGEERAKGNILERFSAQQFPDLHSELNLSSLELGDSALYFCASSAGGGALVPFFGPGTRLTVL.

The chain recombines TRBV18 with TRBJ1-5; D call uncertain. Trimming removed 3 bases at V and 8 bases at J, with 11 bases between. Germline CDR1 KGHSH, CDR2 LQKENI. The CDR3 extends over 13 amino acids. CDR3: CASSPTDGEPQHF. In DNA form, the CDR3 reads TGTGCCAGCTCACCCACTGATGGAGAGCCCCAGCATTTT.

J is TRBJ2-1 and V is TRBV5-1; 11 bases match TRBD2. CDR3 length: 18 amino acids. Trimming took 1 base from V and 9 from J; bases not matched to a gene: 15. Germline V gene lookup returns CDR1 SGHRS and CDR2 YFSETQ. DNA of the CDR3: TGCGCCAGCAGCTTGCGATCCACCGGGACTAGCGGTTCTTGTGAGCAGTTCTTC. As protein: CASSLRSTGTSGSCEQFF.

This clone was seen more than once but under ten times. This sequence joins TRBV7-3 and TRBJ2-1; D may match TRBD1 or TRBD2 (5 bases each). Germline CDR1 SGHTA, CDR2 FQGTGA. Trimming shortened V by 5 bases and J by 7 bases, and 15 bases separated the two germline ends. The CDR3 consists of 14 residues. CDR3 amino acids: CASSVGTMGNEQFF. The CDR3 DNA reads as TGTGCCAGCAGCGTCGGGACGATGGGGAATGAGCAGTTCTTC.